The sequence of this T cell receptor (beta chain) was determined in a study of cytomegalovirus exposure and HLA in healthy donors. The study, taken as a whole, reports: In vitro, a few CMV-associated chains proved specific for CMV antigens. Highly shared variants forming one cluster were likely a sequencing artifact.

Trimming pared 0 bases from V and 0 bases from J, leaving 8 bases between. The CDR3 totals 15 residues. Per germline, CDR1 SGDLS and CDR2 YYNGEE. In the case of this clone: Its antigen is not known.

The PCR had 60 Vbeta and 13 Jbeta primers. Original data processing: An analysis that came later counted 73 million or so unique TCR beta chains, some 11 million shared. Assay used: immunoSEQ multiplex PCR; TCRdb lists only in-frame clones, some missing. The DNA gave D and trimming, while V, J and clone size come from that table. The sample shows about 220,000 clones, 76% of them seen only once. Each of the donors was a healthy bone marrow donor. Sample: PBMCs. This clonotype originated in a man aged 18 to 30 in good health and CMV-seronegative. V gene TRBV9 combines with J gene TRBJ2-3, with D perhaps matching TRBD1 (6 bases). CDR3 bases: TGTGCCAGCAGCGTAGGGGGGCGCAGCACAGATACGCAGTATTTT. This sequence encodes CASSVGGRSTDTQYF. Complete variable domain (other parts from reference TRBV9 and TRBJ2-3): DSGVTQTPKHLITATGQRVTLRCSPRSGDLSVYWYQQSLDQGLQFLIQYYNGEERAKGNILERFSAQQFPDLHSELNLSSLELGDSALYFCASSVGGRSTDTQYFGPGTRLTVL.